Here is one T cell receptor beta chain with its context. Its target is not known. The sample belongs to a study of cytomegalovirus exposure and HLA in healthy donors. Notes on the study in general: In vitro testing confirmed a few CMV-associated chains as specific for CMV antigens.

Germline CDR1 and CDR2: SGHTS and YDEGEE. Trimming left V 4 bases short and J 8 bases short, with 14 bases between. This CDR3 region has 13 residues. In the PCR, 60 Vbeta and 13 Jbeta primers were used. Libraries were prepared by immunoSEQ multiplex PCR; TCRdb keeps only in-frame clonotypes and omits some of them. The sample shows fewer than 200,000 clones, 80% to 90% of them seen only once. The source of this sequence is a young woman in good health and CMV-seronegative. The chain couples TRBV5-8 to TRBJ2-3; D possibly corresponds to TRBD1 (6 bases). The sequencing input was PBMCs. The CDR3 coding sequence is TGTGCCAGCAGCCACCCAACAGGGCCTACGCAGTATTTT. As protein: CASSHPTGPTQYF.